This T cell receptor (beta chain) derives from a study of T-cell memory formation after mild COVID-19 (dated by TCRdb to the early 2020s). Regarding the study in general: TCR sequence clusters from the two donors were found to be largely donor specific. Two young, previously healthy adult volunteers, one female and one male, were included in the cohort. Longitudinal TCRalpha and TCRbeta repertoire sequencing tracked T-cell clones expanding and contracting after mild COVID-19 in a couple of donors.

About this clonotype: It lacks a known antigen. The sample holds no much larger clone one base away, and base qualities are not on file.

PBMCs were isolated by Ficoll-Paque density gradient centrifugation. The reads were generated on an Illumina NovaSeq 6000. Using 5'RACE with constant-segment primers, TCRalpha and TCRbeta cDNA libraries were constructed, with sample barcodes and unique molecular identifiers added in the process. RNA was extracted from every sample with Trizol reagent. Library amplification was performed in two PCR steps, and a second sample barcode and Illumina TruSeq adapters were introduced in the second step. Sequencing of libraries was performed on an Illumina NovaSeq with 2 x 150 bp paired-end reads. Processing in the source paper ran as follows. The reads were demultiplexed and collapsed into UMI-guided consensus sequences using migec v1.2.7. Using mixcr v2.1.11, the UMI consensuses were aligned to TRA and TRB V and J templates and assembled into clonotypes. A clonotype was counted as expanded or contracted only when both edgeR and NoisET called the clonotype significant, with the noise models trained on biological replicates. For edgeR calls, the cutoffs were a false discovery rate-adjusted p below 0.01 and a log2 fold-change threshold of 1. PCA with hierarchical clustering of max-normalized trajectories of the 1000 most abundant clonotypes was used as exploratory dynamics analysis. Separately sequenced CD4+ and CD8+ repertoires were used to assign the CD4 or CD8 phenotype of responding clones. TCRdb's own reprocessing of the public reads used fastp at Q25 and MiXCR and kept productive beta chains. Identical CDR3 proteins give one entry, which carries the most common genes and DNA. The V and J calls were not made by the authors but by TCRdb's processing. The sample yields over 300,000 distinct CDR3 sequences; roughly 20% were counted once. The ten largest account for 20% to 25% of the sample.

The research as a whole found: Contracting CD4+ clones were located mainly in the CM and EM memory subsets, whereas CD8+ clones were found to be enriched in EMRA. Clones contracting from day 15 to 85 had balanced CD4/CD8 phenotypes, while a second wave expanding from day 15 to 37 was biased towards CD4+. Only two mild cases were covered by the study, and larger cohorts that include severe cases with pre-infection samples were considered necessary. The second-wave clones that peaked on day 37 were not confirmed to be SARS-CoV-2 specific. Some responding clones were detected in pre-infection memory, which suggested that pre-existing cross-reactive memory T cells had joined the SARS-CoV-2 response.

This clonotype originated in a man in his late teens or twenties who had mild COVID-19 (a few samples of this study predate the infection). The sample titles of this study are shuffled in the database, so cell type and time point are left out; the donor was told from shared clones. Sample: PBMCs or a T cell subset sorted from them (not recorded which).

The nucleotide sequence is TGTGCCAGCTCACCCGGGCCGACCTACGAGCAGTACGTC. This translates into CASSPGPTYEQYV. The chain was built from TRBV18 and TRBJ2-7; a confident D gene designation cannot be given. The V and J ends are trimmed by 3 bases and 2 bases, leaving 8 bases between them. From the cysteine up to the valine, the CDR3 has a length of 13 residues. CDR3 DNA only is kept here, 39 bases in frame from base 1. CDR1 is given as KGHSH and CDR2 as LQKENI, both from the germline V gene.